One sample yielded the 13 T cell receptor beta chains listed below, sequenced in a study of identical twins' blood T cells (dated by TCRdb to the early 2010s). The method behind the library was 5' RACE. The sequencer listed for this sample is Illumina Genome Analyzer IIx. The public reads were run again by TCRdb, first through fastp at Q25 and then through MiXCR, and only productive beta chains were kept. Rows are combined by CDR3 protein, so each entry shows the most common genes and DNA. The sample has 350,000 to 400,000 distinct CDR3 sequences on record, 25% to 35% of them singletons. About 6.1% of the sample is held by the ten biggest clonotypes. Sequencing input: PBMCs. The receptors shown here come from a woman aged 18-55 years in good health.

The chain uses TRBV20-1 and TRBJ1-1, with D hard to call. The length of the CDR3 is 14 residues. V lost 5 bases, J lost 0 bases, and 13 bases lay in between. Germline CDR1 is DFQATT and CDR2 is SNEGSKA (reference sequence). CDR3 sequence (DNA): TGCAGTGCTGGGATGGCAGGCATGAACACTGAAGCTTTCTTT. Protein product: CSAGMAGMNTEAFF.

A word on this clonotype: Given a much more abundant clone one base away, this may be a read error. The chain links TRBV19 to TRBJ1-5; D gene uncertain. Trimming removed 3 bases from V and 4 bases from J, with 13 bases in between. Per germline, CDR1 LNHDA and CDR2 SQIVND (reference sequence). This CDR3 comprises 15 residues. Written as DNA, the CDR3 is TGTGCCAGTAGTATCCCGGGATGGGGAAATCAGCCCCAGCATTTT. Translation gives CASSIPGWGNQPQHF.

The CDR3 nucleotides read TGCGCCAGCAGCTTGGAGGGGCCACAGCCCCAGCATTTT. It encodes CASSLEGPQPQHF. The genes are TRBV5-1 and TRBJ1-5; tentatively, D is TRBD1 (5 bases). The V end was cut by 0 bases, the J end by 7 bases, with 8 bases between. Per the germline V gene, CDR1 is SGHRS and CDR2 is YFSETQ. The CDR3 is made up of 13 amino acids.

Turning to this clonotype: One end of the junction does not line up with germline, which may come from a read error. J is TRBJ2-5 and V is TRBV6-5, with 9 bases identical to TRBD2. Germline V CDR1 and CDR2: MNHEY, SVGAGI. The CDR3 totals 16 residues. The CDR3 spells CASSYSKTSGAQAQHF. CDR3 nucleotide sequence: TGTGCCAGCAGTTACTCGAAGACTAGCGGAGCCCAGGCCCAGCACTTC.

This clonotype has just a few counts. The chain carries TRBV6-5 and TRBJ2-1, with D possibly being TRBD2 (5 bases). This CDR3 has 14 amino acids. The V gene's germline CDR1 is MNHEY and CDR2 SVGAGI. With 5 bases removed from V and 5 bases from J, the gap between germline ends came to 13 bases. CDR3 DNA sequence: TGTGCCAGCAGTGAGGTGGGAGCCGACAATGAGCAGTTCTTC. It codes for CASSEVGADNEQFF.

There are a few counts of this clonotype. The chain employs TRBV29-1 and TRBJ1-1; D possibly corresponds to TRBD1 (6 bases). This CDR3 spans 13 amino acids. Germline V gene data show CDR1 as SQVTM and CDR2 as ANQGSEA. V lost 2 bases to trimming and J lost 4 bases, with 11 bases between them. The CDR3 DNA is TGCAGCGTTGAATACAGGGTGGGCACTGAAGCTTTCTTT. Its translation: CSVEYRVGTEAFF.

This clonotype was recorded a few times. The CDR3 sequence: CSVASTEAFF. CDR3 sequence (DNA): TGCAGCGTTGCGTCGACTGAAGCTTTCTTT. The V call is TRBV29-1, the J call TRBJ1-1; D not resolved. The CDR3 is 10 residues long. Looked up from germline, CDR1 is SQVTM and CDR2 is ANQGSEA. V lost 4 bases to trimming and J lost 5 bases, with 5 bases between them.

This clonotype was seen only a few times. V gene TRBV7-6 combines with J gene TRBJ2-2; the match to TRBD2 covers 11 bases. The CDR3 has 19 residues. Germline values: CDR1 SGHVS, CDR2 FNYEAQ. V was clipped by 1 base and J by 1 base; unmatched bases: 8. As DNA, the CDR3 is TGTGCCAGCAGCTTAGTAGCGGGAGGGCCCGTCATGAACACCGGGGAGCTGTTTTTT. Protein sequence: CASSLVAGGPVMNTGELFF.

The V call is TRBV24-1, the J call TRBJ2-2, with TRBD1 matching over 7 bases. V shed 4 bases, J shed 5 bases, and the junction held 9 bases outside the gene matches. The CDR3 sequence is 16 residues long. Germline V lookup: CDR1 KGHDR, CDR2 SFDVKD. The CDR3 DNA reads as TGTGCCACCAGTGACCCAAGTAGGGGGCGGACCGGGGAGCTGTTTTTT. Residues: CATSDPSRGRTGELFF.

This clonotype was found a few times. The chain recombines TRBV7-9 with TRBJ2-5; 7 bases agree with TRBD1. The trim removed 4 bases at V and 1 base at J, leaving 6 bases unmatched. Per the germline V gene, CDR1 is SEHNR and CDR2 is FQNEAQ (reference sequence). The CDR3 spans 15 residues. As DNA, the CDR3 is TGTGCCAGCAGCTCGACAGGGTACCGCCAAGAGACCCAGTACTTC. This gives the protein CASSSTGYRQETQYF.

The chain links TRBV19 to TRBJ2-3; D is unclear. The CDR3 is made up of 15 amino acids. Germline V gene sequence: CDR1 LNHDA, CDR2 SQIVND (reference sequence). V shed 6 bases and J shed 3 bases, with 16 bases lying between them. The CDR3 loop is CASRSARSWTDTQYF. The CDR3 nucleotides are TGTGCCAGTAGATCGGCGAGGTCTTGGACAGATACGCAGTATTTT.

This clonotype came up a few times. Possible read error: a much larger clone is one base away. The rearrangement uses TRBV5-1 and TRBJ1-1, with TRBD1 matching 9 bases. V lost 3 bases and J lost 0; bases outside the gene matches: 0. Germline CDR1 SGHRS, CDR2 YFSETQ. This CDR3 has 14 amino acids. CDR3 sequence reads: CASSWTGVNTEAFF. As DNA, the CDR3 is TGCGCCAGCAGCTGGACAGGGGTGAACACTGAAGCTTTCTTT.

This clonotype was observed a few times. The V gene is TRBV6-1, the J gene TRBJ1-2; unclear D gene. The V gene lost 4 bases and the J gene lost 10 bases, with 16 bases spanning the gap. This CDR3 contains 13 residues. The V gene's germline CDR1 is MNHNS and CDR2 SASEGT. The CDR3 DNA sequence: TGTGCCAGCAGTGGTGACGGAAGGAGCTCCTACACCTTC. Encoded protein: CASSGDGRSSYTF.